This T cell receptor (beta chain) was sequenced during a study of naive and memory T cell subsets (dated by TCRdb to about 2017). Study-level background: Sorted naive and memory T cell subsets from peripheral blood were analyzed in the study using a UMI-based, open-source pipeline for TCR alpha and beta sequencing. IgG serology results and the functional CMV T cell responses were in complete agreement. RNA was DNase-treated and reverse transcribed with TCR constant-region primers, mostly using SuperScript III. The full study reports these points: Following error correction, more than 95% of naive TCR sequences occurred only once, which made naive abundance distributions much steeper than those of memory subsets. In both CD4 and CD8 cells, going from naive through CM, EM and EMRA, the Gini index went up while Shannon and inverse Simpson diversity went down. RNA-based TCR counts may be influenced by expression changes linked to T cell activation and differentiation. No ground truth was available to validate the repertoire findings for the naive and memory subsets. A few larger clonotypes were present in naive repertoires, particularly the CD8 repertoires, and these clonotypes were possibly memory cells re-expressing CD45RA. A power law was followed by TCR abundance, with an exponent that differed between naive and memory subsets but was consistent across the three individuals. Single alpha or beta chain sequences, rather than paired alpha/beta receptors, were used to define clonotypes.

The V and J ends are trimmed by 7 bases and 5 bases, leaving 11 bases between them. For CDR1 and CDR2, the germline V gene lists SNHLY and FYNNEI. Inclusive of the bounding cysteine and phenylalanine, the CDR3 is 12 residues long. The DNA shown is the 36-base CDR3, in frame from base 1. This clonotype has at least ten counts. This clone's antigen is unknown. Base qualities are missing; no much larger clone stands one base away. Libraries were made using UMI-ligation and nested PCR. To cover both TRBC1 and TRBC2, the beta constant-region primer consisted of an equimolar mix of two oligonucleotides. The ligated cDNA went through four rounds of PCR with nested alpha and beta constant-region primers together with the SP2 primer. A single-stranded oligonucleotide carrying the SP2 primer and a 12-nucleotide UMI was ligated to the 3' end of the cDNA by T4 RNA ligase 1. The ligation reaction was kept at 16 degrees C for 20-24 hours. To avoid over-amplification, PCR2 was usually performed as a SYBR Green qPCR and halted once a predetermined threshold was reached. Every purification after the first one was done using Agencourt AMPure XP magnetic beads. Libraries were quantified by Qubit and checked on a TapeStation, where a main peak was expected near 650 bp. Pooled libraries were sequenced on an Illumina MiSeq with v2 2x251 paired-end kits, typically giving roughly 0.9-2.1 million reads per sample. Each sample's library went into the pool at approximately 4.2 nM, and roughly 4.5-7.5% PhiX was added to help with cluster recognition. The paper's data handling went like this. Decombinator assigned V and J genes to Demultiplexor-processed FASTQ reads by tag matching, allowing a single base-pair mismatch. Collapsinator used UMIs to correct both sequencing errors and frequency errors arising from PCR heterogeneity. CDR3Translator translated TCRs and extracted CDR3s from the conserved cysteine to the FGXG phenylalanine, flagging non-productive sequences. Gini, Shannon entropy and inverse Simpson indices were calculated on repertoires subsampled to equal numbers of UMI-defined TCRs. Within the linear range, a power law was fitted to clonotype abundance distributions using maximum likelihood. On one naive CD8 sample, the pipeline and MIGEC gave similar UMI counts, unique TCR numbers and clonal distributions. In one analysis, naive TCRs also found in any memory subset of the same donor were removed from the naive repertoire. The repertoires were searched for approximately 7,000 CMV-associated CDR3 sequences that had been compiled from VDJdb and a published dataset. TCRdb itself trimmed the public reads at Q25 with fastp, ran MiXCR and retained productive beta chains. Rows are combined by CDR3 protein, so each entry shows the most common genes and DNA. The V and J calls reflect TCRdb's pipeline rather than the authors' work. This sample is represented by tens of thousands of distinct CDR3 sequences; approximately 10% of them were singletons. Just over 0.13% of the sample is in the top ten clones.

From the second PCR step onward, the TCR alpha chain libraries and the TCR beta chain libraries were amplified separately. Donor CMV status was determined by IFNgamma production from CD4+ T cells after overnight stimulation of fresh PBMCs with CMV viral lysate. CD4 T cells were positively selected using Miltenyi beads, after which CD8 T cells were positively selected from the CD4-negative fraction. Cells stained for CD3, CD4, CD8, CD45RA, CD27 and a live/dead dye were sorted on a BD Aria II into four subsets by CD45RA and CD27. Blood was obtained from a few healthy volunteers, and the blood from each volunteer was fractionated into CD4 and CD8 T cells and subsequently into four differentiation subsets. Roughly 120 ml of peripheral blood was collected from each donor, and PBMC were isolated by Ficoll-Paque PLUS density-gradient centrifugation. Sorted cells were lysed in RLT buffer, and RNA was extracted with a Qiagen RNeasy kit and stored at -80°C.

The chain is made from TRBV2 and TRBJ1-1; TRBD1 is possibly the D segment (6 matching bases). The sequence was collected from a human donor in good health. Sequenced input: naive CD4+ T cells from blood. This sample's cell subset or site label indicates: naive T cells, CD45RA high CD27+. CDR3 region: CASTQGTTEAFF. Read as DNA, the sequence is TGTGCCAGCACTCAGGGGACGACTGAAGCTTTCTTT.